One and the same sample provided the 18 T cell receptor beta chains below, sequenced in a study of technical replicates of blood from a few donors. Sequencing was performed with immunoSEQ multiplex PCR; in TCRdb, only in-frame clones are kept and a portion is missing. The data hold tens of thousands of clones, with 92% observed a single time. Sequenced sample: T cells isolated from PBMCs. The receptors shown here come from a human donor in good health.

The chain joins TRBV4-2 to TRBJ1-1; 9 nucleotides align to TRBD1. The CDR3 runs 20 residues. Germline values: CDR1 LGHNA, CDR2 YNFKEQ. J was trimmed by 3 bases and V by 0 bases; bases with no gene match: 17. The DNA for the CDR3 is TGTGCCAGCAGCCAAGAACAGGGGGCGTTCTCCATGGCCCTGGACACTGAAGCTTTCTTT. Protein product: CASSQEQGAFSMALDTEAFF.

V gene TRBV11-2 combines with J gene TRBJ2-7; D is unresolved. The CDR3 is 16 amino acids. V gave up 5 bases and J gave up 2 bases, with 19 bases separating them. Germline V lookup: CDR1 SGHAT, CDR2 FQNNGV. The CDR3 DNA follows: TGTGCCAGCAGCCCCTGGGCCAAGCCCCCCCCCTACGAGCAGTACTTC. As protein: CASSPWAKPPPYEQYF.

This clone was picked up one time. V gene TRBV4-2 combines with J gene TRBJ2-7; 9 bases are a match to TRBD2. The germline gives CDR1 LGHNA, CDR2 YNFKEQ. V lost 0 bases, J lost 1 base, and 10 bases stayed unmatched. The CDR3 runs to 18 residues. The CDR3 bases are TGTGCCAGCAGCCAAGACCCTAGCGGGGTTGACGTTTCCTACGAGCAGTACTTC. Translated: CASSQDPSGVDVSYEQYF.

The rearrangement uses TRBV28 and TRBJ2-1; TRBD1 matches 11 bases. V shed 3 bases, J shed 8 bases, and the junction held 3 bases outside the gene matches. The germline V gene has CDR1 MDHEN and CDR2 SYDVKM. This CDR3 has 14 amino acids. CDR3: CASSLGTGGDEQFF. CDR3 DNA: TGTGCCAGCAGTTTGGGGACAGGGGGGGATGAGCAGTTCTTC.

V gene TRBV9 combines with J gene TRBJ1-3; TRBD1 matches 8 bases. Trimming at V came to 3 bases and at J to 4 bases, leaving 15 bases not matched to a gene. The CDR3 contains 18 residues. Germline V gene sequence: CDR1 SGDLS, CDR2 YYNGEE. CDR3 sequence reads: CASSARDRPQKHGNTIYF. CDR3 coding DNA: TGTGCCAGCAGCGCCCGGGACAGGCCGCAAAAGCACGGAAACACCATATATTTT.

The rearrangement links TRBV2 to TRBJ1-2; 9 bases line up with TRBD1. Germline assignment: CDR1 SNHLY and CDR2 FYNNEI. J gave up 2 bases and V 9 bases, and 10 bases lay outside the gene matches. CDR3 length: 15 amino acids. CDR3 sequence (DNA): TGTGCCAGAAGACTTGGGGGACAGGGAAACTATGGCTACACCTTC. Residues: CARRLGGQGNYGYTF.

The genes are TRBV5-1 and TRBJ2-1; 7 bases match TRBD2. V shed 4 bases and J 1 base; nucleotides not matched to a gene: 11. Germline loops: CDR1 SGHRS, CDR2 YFSETQ. The length of the CDR3 is 17 residues. This chain's CDR3 is CASSINSGDPSYNEQFF. The CDR3 nucleotides read TGCGCCAGCAGCATCAACAGCGGGGACCCTTCCTACAATGAGCAGTTCTTC.

J is TRBJ1-1 and V is TRBV28, with 7 bases lining up with TRBD1. With V trimmed by 5 bases and J by 3 bases, 9 bases remained unmatched. Germline V gene sequence: CDR1 MDHEN, CDR2 SYDVKM. This CDR3 is 15 amino acids long. The CDR3 nucleotides are TGTGCCAGCAGTACCCCCGGGACAGCGGACACTGAAGCTTTCTTT. Translating it yields CASSTPGTADTEAFF.

The J gene is TRBJ2-7, the V gene TRBV7-9, with 7 nucleotides matching TRBD2. CDR3 length equals 15 residues. Looked up from germline, CDR1 is SEHNR and CDR2 is FQNEAQ (reference sequence). Germline trimming cut 7 bases from V and 2 bases from J; bases unmatched to any gene: 11. The CDR3 nucleotides are TGTGCCAGCACCTATCAGCTGGGGGGGGCCTACGAGCAGTACTTC. The encoded protein is CASTYQLGGAYEQYF.

The chain has TRBV30 and TRBJ1-1, with 10 positions matching TRBD1. Germline trimming cut 5 bases from V and 3 bases from J; bases unmatched to any gene: 12. The germline gives CDR1 GTSNPN, CDR2 SVGIG (reference sequence). This CDR3 region has 16 residues. The DNA for the CDR3 is TGTGCCTGGGATCCGGGACAGGGGAAAGGGGACACTGAAGCTTTCTTT. This translates into CAWDPGQGKGDTEAFF.

The CDR3 here is CASSQDFRGLVPNEQFF. CDR3 nucleotide sequence: TGTGCCAGCAGCCAAGATTTTCGAGGACTAGTGCCCAATGAGCAGTTCTTC. The chain has TRBV4-2 and TRBJ2-1; 7 positions agree with TRBD2. Germline trimming cut 0 bases from V and 6 bases from J; bases unmatched to any gene: 11. CDR3 size: 17 residues. Per the germline V gene, CDR1 is LGHNA and CDR2 is YNFKEQ.

The chain is built from TRBV5-1 and TRBJ1-3; D uncertain. Deletions cut 0 bases from V and 2 bases from J, with 6 bases between. The CDR3 covers 14 residues. Germline V gene sequence: CDR1 SGHRS, CDR2 YFSETQ. The CDR3 sequence: CASSLGPPGNTIYF. The CDR3 coding sequence is TGCGCCAGCAGCTTGGGGCCCCCTGGAAACACCATATATTTT. Together with reference TRBV5-1 and TRBJ1-3, the CDR3 gives the full variable domain: KAGVTQTPRYLIKTRGQQVTLSCSPISGHRSVSWYQQTPGQGLQFLFEYFSETQRNKGNFPGRFSGRQFSNSRSEMNVSTLELGDSALYLCASSLGPPGNTIYFGEGSWLTVV.

The rearrangement joins TRBV7-9 to TRBJ2-2; 7 bases fit TRBD1. The V and J ends lost 8 bases and 4 bases, in that order; junction bases with no gene match: 7. The length of the CDR3 is 14 residues. CDR1 is SEHNR, CDR2 FQNEAQ, per germline (reference sequence). The CDR3: CASPPTGSTGELFF. CDR3 nucleotide sequence: TGTGCCAGCCCCCCGACAGGGAGCACCGGGGAGCTGTTTTTT.

The chain couples TRBV6-4 to TRBJ2-1; 7 bases are a match to TRBD2. The CDR3 has 13 amino acids. In germline, CDR1 is MRHNA, CDR2 SNTAGT. V was pared by 6 bases and J by 5 bases, with 4 bases of the junction left unmatched. The CDR3 DNA follows: TGTGCCAGCAGCCCAGGGACTAACAATGAGCAGTTCTTC. Its translation: CASSPGTNNEQFF.

The V and J genes are TRBV7-3 and TRBJ2-5; no clear D gene. This CDR3 is built from 13 residues. Trimming cost V 5 bases and J 5 bases, with 12 bases left between them. Germline CDR1 reads SGHTA; CDR2 reads FQGTGA. The CDR3 is CASSPKPRETQYF. CDR3 in DNA: TGTGCCAGCAGCCCTAAACCGAGGGAGACCCAGTACTTC.

CDR3 residues: CASTSTGDYGYTF. In nucleotides, the CDR3 is TGTGCCAGCACCTCTACAGGAGACTATGGCTACACCTTC. The chain has TRBV5-4 and TRBJ1-2; D is perhaps TRBD1 (5 bases). The CDR3 contains 13 residues. The V end was cut by 6 bases, the J end by 3 bases, with 12 bases between. From germline, CDR1 is SGHNT and CDR2 YYREEE (reference sequence).

This chain connects TRBV10-3 to TRBJ2-3; D may be TRBD2 (6 bases). Per the germline V gene, CDR1 is ENHRY and CDR2 is SYGVKD. The CDR3 contains 14 residues. V lost 7 bases to trimming and J lost 3 bases, with 14 bases between them. This CDR3 is CAINRPEGTDTQYF. CDR3 DNA: TGTGCCATCAATCGGCCGGAGGGAACAGATACGCAGTATTTT.

The gene calls are TRBV7-3 and TRBJ2-1; D might be TRBD1 (5 bases). Germline values: CDR1 SGHTA, CDR2 FQGTGA. This CDR3 has 15 residues. The V and J ends lost 5 bases and 0 bases respectively, with 11 bases between them. DNA of the CDR3: TGTGCCAGCAGCGTTCAGGGAAGCTCCTACAATGAGCAGTTCTTC. As protein: CASSVQGSSYNEQFF.